This T cell receptor beta chain was found in a study of T cell responses to AZD1222 COVID-19 vaccine. Study results and caveats: In a largely white British group with more females than males, clonal diversity was possibly underestimated. Spike was spanned by vaccine-associated CD4 TCRs, which were dominant at 160-218 and 743-854. Baseline testing showed seropositivity in only a handful of AZD1222 recipients. Nearly half of the spike-specific TCRs reportedly recognize variant regions that carry no mutations.

Produced via immunoSEQ multiplex PCR; TCRdb's table is partial and in-frame only. Of some 87,000 clones listed, about 93% were seen once; the top ten hold 4% to 6%. To note about this clone: The antigen is undetermined.

The V gene lost 1 base and the J gene lost 2 bases, with 7 bases spanning the gap. The germline V gene encodes CDR1 KGHSH and CDR2 LQKENI. This CDR3 is 14 amino acids long. This sequence joins TRBV18 and TRBJ2-3; D not resolved. The receptor comes from an adult in good health. The sequencing used peripheral blood, collected on day 0 of MenACWY control vaccination. The CDR3 DNA is TGTGCCAGCTCACCACAACAGAACACAGATACGCAGTATTTT. This codes for CASSPQQNTDTQYF.